A single sample is the source of the 8 T cell receptor beta chains below, sequenced in a study of glioma-infiltrating T cells after dendritic cell vaccination. Clones were sequenced by immunoSEQ multiplex PCR, and TCRdb holds only the in-frame ones, with some missing. The table includes 90,000 to 95,000 clones, over 75% detected once. Specified time point: after dendritic cell vaccination, including at tumor progression/relapse. Sequenced here: blood, sampled after dendritic cell vaccination. The receptors here all came from a human donor with glioblastoma.

CDR3 nucleotide sequence: TGTGCCACCAGCAGAGATTGGAGCCTAGCGGGAGATCCAGATACGCAGTATTTT. This codes for CATSRDWSLAGDPDTQYF. The rearrangement uses TRBV15 and TRBJ2-3; 10 bases fit TRBD2. V lost 0 bases and J lost 4; bases outside the gene matches: 10. CDR3 length equals 18 residues. The germline CDR1 and CDR2 sequences are LNHNV and YYDKDF (reference sequence). The full variable domain, with the rest looked up from reference TRBV15 and TRBJ2-3, is DAMVIQNPRYQVTQFGKPVTLSCSQTLNHNVMYWYQQKSSQAPKLLFHYYDKDFNNEADTPDNFQSRRPNTSFCFLDIRSPGLGDTAMYLCATSRDWSLAGDPDTQYFGPGTRLTVL.

The chain has TRBV29-1 and TRBJ1-2; possibly TRBD1 for D (5 bases). The V gene lost 6 bases and the J gene lost 2 bases, with 7 bases spanning the gap. The CDR3 contains 11 residues. Germline V gives CDR1 SQVTM, CDR2 ANQGSEA. This CDR3 is CSVQGNYGYTF. Here the CDR3 DNA reads TGCAGCGTGCAGGGCAACTATGGCTACACCTTC.

The chain joins TRBV6-4 to TRBJ1-2; tentative D call: TRBD1 (5 bases). The V gene lost 4 bases and the J gene lost 2 bases, with 8 bases spanning the gap. Germline CDR1 is MRHNA and CDR2 is SNTAGT. This CDR3 comprises 13 residues. CDR3 DNA sequence: TGTGCCAGCAGTGCCCAGGGAAACTATGGCTACACCTTC. Protein: CASSAQGNYGYTF.

This sequence joins TRBV19 and TRBJ2-7, with D maybe TRBD2 (5 bases). This CDR3 has 11 amino acids. The V gene's germline CDR1 is LNHDA and CDR2 SQIVND (reference sequence). V gave up 6 bases and J gave up 5 bases, with 8 bases separating them. The CDR3: CASSTGNEQYV. CDR3 nucleotide sequence: TGTGCCAGTAGCACCGGGAACGAGCAGTACGTC.

The chain carries TRBV2 and TRBJ1-1; D perhaps matches TRBD1 (5 bases). Germline V gene sequence: CDR1 SNHLY, CDR2 FYNNEI. CDR3 length: 11 residues. The ends were cut back, 9 bases at V and 4 bases at J, with 9 bases in the middle. The CDR3 here is CARTVGTEAFF. The CDR3 nucleotides are TGTGCCAGGACAGTGGGCACTGAAGCTTTCTTT.

The genes are TRBV13 and TRBJ2-1; 9 bases are shared with TRBD2. The CDR3 is 16 residues long. The V gene's germline CDR1 is PRHDT and CDR2 FYEKMQ (reference sequence). V lost 4 bases and J lost 7; bases outside the gene matches: 11. CDR3: CASSSPERGATNEQFF. DNA for the CDR3: TGTGCCAGCAGCTCCCCTGAGCGGGGGGCGACGAATGAGCAGTTCTTC.

The V gene is TRBV15, the J gene TRBJ2-2; maybe TRBD1 (5 bases). Trimming stripped 4 bases from V and 5 bases from J, with 11 bases between. Germline V CDR1 and CDR2: LNHNV, YYDKDF (reference sequence). The length of the CDR3 is 14 residues. CDR3 residues: CATSILQGTGELFF. In DNA, the CDR3 is TGTGCCACCAGCATTCTGCAGGGTACCGGGGAGCTGTTTTTT.

The J gene is TRBJ1-1, the V gene TRBV30, with no clear D. The germline gives CDR1 GTSNPN, CDR2 SVGIG (reference sequence). V dropped 0 bases and J dropped 3 bases, with 8 bases sitting between them. The CDR3 spans 13 residues. CDR3 nucleotides: TGTGCCTGGAGTGTGCGGTGGGACACTGAAGCTTTCTTT. Its protein product is CAWSVRWDTEAFF.